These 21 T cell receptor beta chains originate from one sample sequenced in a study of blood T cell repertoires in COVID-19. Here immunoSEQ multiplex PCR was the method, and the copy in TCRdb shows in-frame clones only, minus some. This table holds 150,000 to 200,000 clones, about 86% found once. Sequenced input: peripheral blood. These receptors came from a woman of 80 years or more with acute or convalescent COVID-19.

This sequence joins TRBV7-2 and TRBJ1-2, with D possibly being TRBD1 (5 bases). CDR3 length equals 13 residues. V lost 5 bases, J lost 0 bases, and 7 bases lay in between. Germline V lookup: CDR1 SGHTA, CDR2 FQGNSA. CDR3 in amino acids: CASSKDTNYGYTF. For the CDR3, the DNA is TGTGCCAGCAGCAAGGACACTAACTATGGCTACACCTTC.

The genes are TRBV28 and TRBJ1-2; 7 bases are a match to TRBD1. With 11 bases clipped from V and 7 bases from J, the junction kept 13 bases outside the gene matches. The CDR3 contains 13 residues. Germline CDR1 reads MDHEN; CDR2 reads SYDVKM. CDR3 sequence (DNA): TGTGCCGACTACGACCGGGACAGAGGTGGCTACACCTTC. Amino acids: CADYDRDRGGYTF.

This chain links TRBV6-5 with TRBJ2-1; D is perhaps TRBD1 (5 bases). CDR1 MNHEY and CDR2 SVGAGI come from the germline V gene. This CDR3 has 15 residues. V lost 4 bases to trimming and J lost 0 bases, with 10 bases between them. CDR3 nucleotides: TGTGCCAGCAGTTTCCAGGGAAGCTCCTACAATGAGCAGTTCTTC. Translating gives CASSFQGSSYNEQFF.

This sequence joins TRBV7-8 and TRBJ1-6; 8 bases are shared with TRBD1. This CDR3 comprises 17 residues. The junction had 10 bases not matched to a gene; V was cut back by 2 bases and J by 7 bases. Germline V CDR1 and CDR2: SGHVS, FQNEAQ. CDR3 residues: CASSLLRTGFRNSPLHF. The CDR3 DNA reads TGTGCCAGCAGCTTACTCCGGACAGGGTTTCGGAATTCACCCCTCCACTTT. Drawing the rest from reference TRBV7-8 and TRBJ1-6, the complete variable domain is GAGVSQSPRYKVAKRGQDVALRCDPISGHVSLFWYQQALGQGPEFLTYFQNEAQLDKSGLPSDRFFAERPEGSVSTLKIQRTQQEDSAVYLCASSLLRTGFRNSPLHFGNGTRLTVT.

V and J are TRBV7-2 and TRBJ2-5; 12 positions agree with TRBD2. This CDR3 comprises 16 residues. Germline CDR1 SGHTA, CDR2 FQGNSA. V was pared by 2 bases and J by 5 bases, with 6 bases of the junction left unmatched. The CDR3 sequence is CASSLSSGGASETQYF. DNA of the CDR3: TGTGCCAGCAGCTTATCTAGCGGGGGGGCCTCGGAGACCCAGTACTTC.

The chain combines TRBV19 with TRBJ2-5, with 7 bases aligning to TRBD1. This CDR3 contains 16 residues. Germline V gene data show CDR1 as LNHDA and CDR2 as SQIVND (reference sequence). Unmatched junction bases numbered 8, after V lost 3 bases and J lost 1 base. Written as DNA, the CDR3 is TGTGCCAGTAGTATCGGATGGGCAGGGGGCCAAGAGACCCAGTACTTC. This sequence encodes CASSIGWAGGQETQYF.

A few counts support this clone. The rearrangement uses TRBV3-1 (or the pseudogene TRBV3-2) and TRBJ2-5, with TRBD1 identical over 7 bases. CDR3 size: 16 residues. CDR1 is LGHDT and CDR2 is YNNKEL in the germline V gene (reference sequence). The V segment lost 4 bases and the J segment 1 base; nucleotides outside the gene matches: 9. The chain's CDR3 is CASSPPGQPSQETQYF. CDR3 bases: TGTGCCAGCAGCCCCCCGGGACAGCCCTCCCAAGAGACCCAGTACTTC.

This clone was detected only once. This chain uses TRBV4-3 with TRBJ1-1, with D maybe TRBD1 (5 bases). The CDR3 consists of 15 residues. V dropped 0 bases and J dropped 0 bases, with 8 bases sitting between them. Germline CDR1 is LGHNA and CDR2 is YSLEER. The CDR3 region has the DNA TGCGCCAGCAGCCAAGACGGGGGTATGAACACTGAAGCTTTCTTT. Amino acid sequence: CASSQDGGMNTEAFF.

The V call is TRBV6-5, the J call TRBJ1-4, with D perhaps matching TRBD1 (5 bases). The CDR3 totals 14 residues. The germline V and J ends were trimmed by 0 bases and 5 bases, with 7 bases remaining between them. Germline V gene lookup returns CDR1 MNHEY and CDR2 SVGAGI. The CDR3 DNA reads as TGTGCCAGCAGTTACTCCGGACAAAATGAAAAACTGTTTTTT. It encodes CASSYSGQNEKLFF.

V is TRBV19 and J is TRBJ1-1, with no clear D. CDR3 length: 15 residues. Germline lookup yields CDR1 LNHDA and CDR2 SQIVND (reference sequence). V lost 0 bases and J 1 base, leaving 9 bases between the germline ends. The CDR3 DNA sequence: TGTGCCAGTAGTATAGATGGCCGGGGGAACACTGAAGCTTTCTTT. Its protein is CASSIDGRGNTEAFF.

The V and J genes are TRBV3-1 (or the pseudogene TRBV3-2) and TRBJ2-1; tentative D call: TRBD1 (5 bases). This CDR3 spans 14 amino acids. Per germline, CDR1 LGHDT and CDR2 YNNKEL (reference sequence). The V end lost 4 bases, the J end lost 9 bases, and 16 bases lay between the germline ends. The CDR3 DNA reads TGTGCCAGCAGCCCACCGACAGCGCGAGGTGAGCAGTTCTTC. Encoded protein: CASSPPTARGEQFF.

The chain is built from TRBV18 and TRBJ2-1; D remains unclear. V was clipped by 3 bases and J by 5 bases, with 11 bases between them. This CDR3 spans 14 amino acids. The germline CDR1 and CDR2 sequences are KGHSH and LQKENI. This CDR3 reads CASSPTGPNNEQFF. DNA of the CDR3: TGTGCCAGCTCACCCACGGGTCCTAACAATGAGCAGTTCTTC.

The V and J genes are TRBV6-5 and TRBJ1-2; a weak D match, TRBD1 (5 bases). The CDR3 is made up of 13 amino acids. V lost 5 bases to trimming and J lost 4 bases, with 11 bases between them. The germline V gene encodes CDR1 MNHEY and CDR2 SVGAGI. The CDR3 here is CASSSLGGYGYTF. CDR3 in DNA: TGTGCCAGCAGTAGCTTGGGGGGCTATGGCTACACCTTC.

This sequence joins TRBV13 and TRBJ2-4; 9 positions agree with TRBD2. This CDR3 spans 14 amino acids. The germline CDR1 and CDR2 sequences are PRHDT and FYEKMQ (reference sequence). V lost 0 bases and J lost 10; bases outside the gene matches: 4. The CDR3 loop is CASSLGRTSAIQYF. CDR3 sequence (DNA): TGTGCCAGCAGCTTAGGAAGGACTAGCGCAATTCAGTACTTC.

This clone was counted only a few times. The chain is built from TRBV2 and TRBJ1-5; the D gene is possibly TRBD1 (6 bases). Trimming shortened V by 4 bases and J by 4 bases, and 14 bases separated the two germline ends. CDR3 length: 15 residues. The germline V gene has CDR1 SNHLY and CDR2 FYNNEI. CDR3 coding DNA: TGTGCCAGCAGTGTAAGAGGACAGAAAAATCAGCCCCAGCATTTT. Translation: CASSVRGQKNQPQHF.

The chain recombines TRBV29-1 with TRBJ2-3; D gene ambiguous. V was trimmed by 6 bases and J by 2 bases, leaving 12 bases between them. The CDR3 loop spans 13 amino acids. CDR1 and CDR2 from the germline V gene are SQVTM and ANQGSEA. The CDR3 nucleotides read TGCAGCGTAGCTTGGAGCTTCACAGATACGCAGTATTTT. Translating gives CSVAWSFTDTQYF.

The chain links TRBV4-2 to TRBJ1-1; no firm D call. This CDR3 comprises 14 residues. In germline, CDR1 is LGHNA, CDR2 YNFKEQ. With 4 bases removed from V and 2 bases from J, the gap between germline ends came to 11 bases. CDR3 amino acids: CASSPTTFNTEAFF. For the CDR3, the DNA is TGTGCCAGCAGCCCCACGACATTTAACACTGAAGCTTTCTTT.

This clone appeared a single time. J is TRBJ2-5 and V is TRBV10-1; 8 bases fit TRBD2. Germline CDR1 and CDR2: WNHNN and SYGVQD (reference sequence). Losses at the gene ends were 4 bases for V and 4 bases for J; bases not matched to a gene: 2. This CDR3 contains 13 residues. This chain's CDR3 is CASSVRGGETQYF. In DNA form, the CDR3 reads TGCGCCAGCAGTGTCCGGGGGGGAGAGACCCAGTACTTC.

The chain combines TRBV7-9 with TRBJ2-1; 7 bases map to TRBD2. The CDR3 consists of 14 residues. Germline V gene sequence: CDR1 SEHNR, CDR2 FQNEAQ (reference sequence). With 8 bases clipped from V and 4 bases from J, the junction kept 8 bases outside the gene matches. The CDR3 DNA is TGTGCCAGCGCGGGAGCTGGCCGATACAATGAGCAGTTCTTC. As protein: CASAGAGRYNEQFF.

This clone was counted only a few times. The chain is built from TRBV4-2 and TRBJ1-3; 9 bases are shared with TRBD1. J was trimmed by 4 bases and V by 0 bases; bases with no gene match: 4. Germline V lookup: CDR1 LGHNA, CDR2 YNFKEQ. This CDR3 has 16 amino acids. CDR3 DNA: TGTGCCAGCAGCCAAGACCTGGACAGGGGAGGAAACACCATATATTTT. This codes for CASSQDLDRGGNTIYF.

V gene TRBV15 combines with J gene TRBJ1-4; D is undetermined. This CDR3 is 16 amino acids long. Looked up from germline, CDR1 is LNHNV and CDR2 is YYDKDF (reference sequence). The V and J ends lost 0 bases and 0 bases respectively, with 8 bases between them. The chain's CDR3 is CATSRDSRTTNEKLFF. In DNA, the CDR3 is TGTGCCACCAGCAGAGATTCCAGGACAACTAATGAAAAACTGTTTTTT. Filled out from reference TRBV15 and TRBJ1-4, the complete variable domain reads DAMVIQNPRYQVTQFGKPVTLSCSQTLNHNVMYWYQQKSSQAPKLLFHYYDKDFNNEADTPDNFQSRRPNTSFCFLDIRSPGLGDTAMYLCATSRDSRTTNEKLFFGSGTQLSVL.